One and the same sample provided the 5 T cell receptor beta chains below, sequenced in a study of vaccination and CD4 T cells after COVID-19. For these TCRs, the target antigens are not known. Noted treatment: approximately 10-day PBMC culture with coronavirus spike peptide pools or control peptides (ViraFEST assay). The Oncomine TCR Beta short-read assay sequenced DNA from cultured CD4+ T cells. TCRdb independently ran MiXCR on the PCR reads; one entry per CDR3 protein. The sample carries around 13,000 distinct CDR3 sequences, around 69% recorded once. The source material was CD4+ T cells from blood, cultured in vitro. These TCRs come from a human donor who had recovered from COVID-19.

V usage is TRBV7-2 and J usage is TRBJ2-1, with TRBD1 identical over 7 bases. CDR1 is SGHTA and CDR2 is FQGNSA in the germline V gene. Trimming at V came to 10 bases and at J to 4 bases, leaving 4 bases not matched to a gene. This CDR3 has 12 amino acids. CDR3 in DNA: TGTGCCACGACAGGGATTTACAATGAGCAGTTCTTC. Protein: CATTGIYNEQFF.

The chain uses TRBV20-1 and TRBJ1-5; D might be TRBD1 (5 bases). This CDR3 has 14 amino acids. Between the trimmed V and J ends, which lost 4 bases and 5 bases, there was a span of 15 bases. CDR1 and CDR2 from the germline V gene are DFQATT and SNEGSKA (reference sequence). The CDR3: CSAIRGTGDQPQHF. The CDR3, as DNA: TGCAGTGCTATTCGGGGGACCGGGGATCAGCCCCAGCATTTT.

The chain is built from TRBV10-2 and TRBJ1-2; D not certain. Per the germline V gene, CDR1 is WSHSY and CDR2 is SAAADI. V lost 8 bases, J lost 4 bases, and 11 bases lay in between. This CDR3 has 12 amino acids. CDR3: CASLQAGYGYTF. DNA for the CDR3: TGCGCCAGCCTCCAGGCTGGCTATGGCTACACCTTC.

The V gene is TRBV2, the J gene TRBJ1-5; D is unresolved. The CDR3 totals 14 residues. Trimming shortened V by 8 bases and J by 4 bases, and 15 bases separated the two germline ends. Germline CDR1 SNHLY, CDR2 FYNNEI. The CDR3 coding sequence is TGTGCCAGCGAAGCGTATATGGCAAATCAGCCCCAGCATTTT. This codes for CASEAYMANQPQHF.

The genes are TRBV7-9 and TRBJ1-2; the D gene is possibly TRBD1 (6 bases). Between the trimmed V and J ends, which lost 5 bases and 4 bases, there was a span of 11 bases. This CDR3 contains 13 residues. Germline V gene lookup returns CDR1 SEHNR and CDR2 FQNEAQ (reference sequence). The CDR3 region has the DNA TGTGCCAGCAGCCATAACAGGGCCTATGGCTACACCTTC. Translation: CASSHNRAYGYTF.